This entry lists 28 T cell receptor beta chains sequenced from one sample in a study of graft-versus-host responses after intestinal transplantation (dated by TCRdb to the early 2020s). Dithiothreitol, EDTA incubations and collagenase D digestion were used to isolate intraepithelial and lamina propria lymphocytes from graft specimens. Library generation was performed with the immunoSEQ multiplex PCR assay. TCRdb mirrors the immuneACCESS table, restricted to in-frame sequences. Some clones are absent from its copies; in checked studies, under half trace to an unresolved V gene, and the reason for the others is unknown. The sample table shows over 60,000 clones, and around 86% are seen once. The biggest ten clones account for more than 1.5% of the sample. The sequences come from ileum tissue, collected approximately 370 days after transplant. These receptors originate from a human patient who received an intestinal transplant, so some T cells may come from the graft donor.

The V call is TRBV7-9, the J call TRBJ1-1; possibly TRBD1 for D (5 bases). With 5 bases removed from V and 11 bases from J, the gap between germline ends came to 18 bases. Germline V gene data show CDR1 as SEHNR and CDR2 as FQNEAQ (reference sequence). CDR3 length equals 13 residues. Written as DNA, the CDR3 is TGTGCCAGCAGCCCCTCCGGGACCCCGGGGGCTTTCTTT. It is translated as CASSPSGTPGAFF.

The chain couples TRBV5-1 to TRBJ2-7; 8 bases are shared with TRBD1. The J segment lost 3 bases and the V segment lost 3 bases, leaving 11 bases of the junction unmatched. Germline V CDR1 and CDR2: SGHRS, YFSETQ. The CDR3 extends over 16 amino acids. The CDR3 bases are TGCGCCAGCAGCTCTGGACAGGGCCTGGGGTTCTACGAGCAGTACTTC. As protein: CASSSGQGLGFYEQYF.

This rearrangement joins TRBV21-1 to TRBJ2-7. TRBV21-1 is described as a pseudogene. This CDR3 comprises 13 residues. The CDR3 region is CASSKRVPYEQYF. The CDR3 region has the DNA TGTGCCAGCAGCAAAAGGGTCCCCTACGAGCAGTACTTC.

The chain joins TRBV6-4 to TRBJ1-5, with D tentatively TRBD1 (6 bases). This CDR3 spans 17 amino acids. Germline V gene lookup returns CDR1 MRHNA and CDR2 SNTAGT. V lost 4 bases and J 0 bases, leaving 16 bases between the germline ends. CDR3 sequence (DNA): TGTGCCAGCAGTGGCGACAGGATAGATATTAGCAATCAGCCCCAGCATTTT. Its protein product is CASSGDRIDISNQPQHF.

The chain couples TRBV6-5 to TRBJ2-3; weak D call: TRBD2 (5 bases). Germline lookup yields CDR1 MNHEY and CDR2 SVGAGI. Trimming removed 6 bases from V and 10 bases from J, with 20 bases in between. The CDR3 loop spans 14 amino acids. CDR3 amino acids: CASSSKDFREAQYF. CDR3 coding DNA: TGTGCCAGCAGCTCTAAGGACTTCCGGGAAGCGCAGTATTTT.

This clone was seen a single time. V is TRBV2 and J is TRBJ1-2, with D possibly being TRBD1 (5 bases). V lost 3 bases and J lost 4, with 9 bases in between. The germline V gene has CDR1 SNHLY and CDR2 FYNNEI. The CDR3 spans 13 residues. The CDR3 region has the DNA TGTGCCAGCAGTGATGCAGGGACCTATGGCTACACCTTC. As protein: CASSDAGTYGYTF.

The gene calls are TRBV28 and TRBJ2-5, with D possibly TRBD1 on 5 matching bases. The CDR3 totals 12 residues. CDR1 is MDHEN, CDR2 SYDVKM, per germline. V lost 7 bases, J lost 5 bases, and 11 bases lay in between. The CDR3 sequence is CASNSGPETQYF. As DNA, the CDR3 is TGTGCCAGCAATTCAGGGCCGGAGACCCAGTACTTC.

This rearrangement joins TRBV10-3 to TRBJ2-7; 10 nucleotides line up with TRBD1. Germline trimming cut 4 bases from V and 3 bases from J; bases unmatched to any gene: 6. This CDR3 contains 15 residues. Germline CDR1 is ENHRY and CDR2 is SYGVKD. The CDR3 region has the DNA TGTGCCATCAGTGTAACGGGACAGGGGCTCTACGAGCAGTACTTC. It is translated as CAISVTGQGLYEQYF.

The chain links TRBV4-2 to TRBJ2-7; unclear D gene. CDR3 length equals 15 residues. V was cut by 1 base and J by 0 bases, with 10 bases left in between. CDR1 is LGHNA, CDR2 YNFKEQ, per germline. The CDR3: CASSQALFSSYEQYF. The CDR3 region has the DNA TGTGCCAGCAGCCAAGCACTCTTTAGCTCCTACGAGCAGTACTTC.

V gene TRBV4-2 combines with J gene TRBJ2-7; D may correspond to TRBD1 or TRBD2 (6 bases each). The V and J ends lost 4 bases and 2 bases respectively, with 15 bases between them. Germline values: CDR1 LGHNA, CDR2 YNFKEQ. The CDR3 sequence is 15 residues long. The CDR3 DNA sequence: TGTGCCAGCAGCCCCGGCCGGGGGCAGGCCTACGAGCAGTACTTC. Its protein product is CASSPGRGQAYEQYF.

CDR3: CASTGQGVGYTF. In nucleotides, the CDR3 is TGTGCCAGCACTGGACAGGGGGTTGGTTACACCTTC. J is TRBJ1-2 and V is TRBV2, with 10 bases identical to TRBD1. V shed 7 bases and J 11 bases; nucleotides not matched to a gene: 7. The CDR3 loop spans 12 amino acids. CDR1 and CDR2 from the germline V gene are SNHLY and FYNNEI. Full variable domain (outside the CDR3, taken from reference TRBV2 and TRBJ1-2): EPEVTQTPSHQVTQMGQEVILRCVPISNHLYFYWYRQILGQKVEFLVSFYNNEISEKSEIFDDQFSVERPDGSNFTLKIRSTKLEDSAMYFCASTGQGVGYTFGSGTRLTVV.

The chain has TRBV6-6 and TRBJ1-2; D call uncertain. The CDR3 extends over 13 amino acids. The germline gives CDR1 MNHNY, CDR2 SVGAGI (reference sequence). V was pared by 7 bases and J by 6 bases, with 15 bases between. The CDR3 protein is CASKPPVADGYTF. CDR3 sequence (DNA): TGTGCCAGCAAACCACCGGTGGCGGATGGCTACACCTTC.

This chain connects TRBV28 to TRBJ2-7; 10 bases agree with TRBD1. Germline lookup yields CDR1 MDHEN and CDR2 SYDVKM. This CDR3 has 16 residues. Losses at the gene ends were 0 bases for V and 2 bases for J; bases not matched to a gene: 4. The CDR3 DNA reads as TGTGCCAGCAGTTTATGGGACAGGGGGTCCCCCTACGAGCAGTACTTC. Protein: CASSLWDRGSPYEQYF.

The rearrangement links TRBV6-4 to TRBJ1-1; D is undetermined. There are 13 residues in the CDR3. Between the trimmed V and J ends, which lost 3 bases and 5 bases, there was a span of 10 bases. Germline-derived CDR1 and CDR2 are MRHNA and SNTAGT. The CDR3 sequence: CASSEEGGTEAFF. In DNA, the CDR3 is TGTGCCAGCAGTGAAGAGGGAGGGACTGAAGCTTTCTTT.

This rearrangement joins TRBV2 to TRBJ2-5; D may match TRBD1 or TRBD2 (6 bases each). The CDR3 extends over 15 amino acids. V was pared by 2 bases and J by 1 base, with 11 bases between. Germline-derived CDR1 and CDR2 are SNHLY and FYNNEI. CDR3 protein: CASSELRGAQETQYF. CDR3 DNA sequence: TGTGCCAGCAGTGAACTAAGGGGGGCCCAAGAGACCCAGTACTTC.

V is TRBV4-1 and J is TRBJ2-3; TRBD1 aligns across 9 bases. The germline gives CDR1 MGHRA, CDR2 YSYEKL. After removal of 3 bases from V and 4 bases from J, the junction contained 8 bases not matched to a gene. This CDR3 comprises 16 residues. The CDR3 bases are TGCGCCAGCAGCCACAGTGGGACAGGGAGCGCAGATACGCAGTATTTT. This translates into CASSHSGTGSADTQYF.

The chain is built from TRBV14 and TRBJ2-7; no definite D call. Germline CDR1 SGHDN, CDR2 FVKESK. This CDR3 is 12 amino acids long. V was cut by 7 bases and J by 3 bases, with 10 bases left in between. This CDR3 is CASTNPYYEQYF. The CDR3 DNA sequence: TGTGCCAGCACCAACCCCTACTACGAGCAGTACTTC.

This chain links TRBV11-2 with TRBJ1-1; tentative D call: TRBD1 (5 bases). Between the trimmed V and J ends, which lost 6 bases and 11 bases, there was a span of 19 bases. Germline values: CDR1 SGHAT, CDR2 FQNNGV. The CDR3 runs to 13 residues. The DNA of the CDR3 is TGTGCCAGCAGTTACCCTGGGACGAGAGGGGCTTTCTTT. Its translation is CASSYPGTRGAFF.

This chain uses TRBV11-1 with TRBJ2-5; the D is unclear. V was trimmed by 0 bases and J by 4 bases, leaving 15 bases between them. The CDR3 has 16 residues. Germline V lookup: CDR1 SGHAT, CDR2 FQDESV (reference sequence). The DNA for the CDR3 is TGTGCCAGCAGCTTAGCTGACCTGGGTGCGAGAGAGACCCAGTACTTC. As protein: CASSLADLGARETQYF.

This chain connects TRBV6-5 to TRBJ2-7, with D perhaps TRBD2 (6 bases). The CDR3 loop spans 13 amino acids. Per the germline V gene, CDR1 is MNHEY and CDR2 is SVGAGI. V lost 4 bases, J lost 3 bases, and 10 bases lay in between. CDR3 in DNA: TGTGCCAGCAGTTGGGGGGTTAGCTACGAGCAGTACTTC. Translated, it gives CASSWGVSYEQYF.

The rearrangement uses TRBV9 and TRBJ2-2, with 8 positions matching TRBD1. With 5 bases clipped from V and 3 bases from J, the junction kept 15 bases outside the gene matches. CDR1 is SGDLS, CDR2 YYNGEE, per germline. The CDR3 length is 18 residues. Here the CDR3 DNA reads TGTGCCAGCAGGTACCAGAAGGAGGTACAGGGGGACACCGGGGAGCTGTTTTTT. As protein: CASRYQKEVQGDTGELFF.

This clone has just one count. This chain uses TRBV10-2 with TRBJ2-3; no firm D call. Germline V CDR1 and CDR2: WSHSY, SAAADI. The V gene lost 8 bases and the J gene lost 4 bases, with 10 bases spanning the gap. CDR3 length: 12 residues. This CDR3 is CASRTSPDTQYF. In DNA form, the CDR3 reads TGCGCCAGCCGAACGAGCCCAGATACGCAGTATTTT.

The chain is built from TRBV6-6 and TRBJ2-1, with 10 bases aligning to TRBD2. The CDR3 runs 15 residues. V trimming: 6 bases; J trimming: 6 bases; junction bases outside the gene matches: 8. Germline CDR1 and CDR2: MNHNY and SVGAGI (reference sequence). The CDR3 DNA reads TGTGCCAGCAGCCCGCTAGCGGGAGTGGGCAATGAGCAGTTCTTC. Translating gives CASSPLAGVGNEQFF.

This chain links TRBV27 with TRBJ2-7; TRBD1 is a possible D gene (6 bases). Between the trimmed V and J ends, which lost 4 bases and 5 bases, there was a span of 9 bases. Germline lookup yields CDR1 MNHEY and CDR2 SMNVEV (reference sequence). The CDR3 has 12 residues. The CDR3 DNA follows: TGTGCCAGCAGTTCAGGGGCCCACGAGCAGTACTTC. This gives the protein CASSSGAHEQYF.

The chain recombines TRBV10-1 with TRBJ1-1; 10 bases match TRBD1. The CDR3 loop spans 16 amino acids. V was pared by 0 bases and J by 5 bases, with 6 bases of the junction left unmatched. Germline-derived CDR1 and CDR2 are WNHNN and SYGVQD (reference sequence). CDR3: CASSESRTGGGTEAFF. The CDR3, as DNA: TGCGCCAGCAGTGAGTCTCGGACAGGGGGGGGAACTGAAGCTTTCTTT.

This chain links TRBV14 with TRBJ1-2, with unresolved D. V lost 3 bases to trimming and J lost 1 base, with 3 bases between them. The V gene's germline CDR1 is SGHDN and CDR2 FVKESK. The CDR3 is 12 amino acids. The CDR3 protein is CASSHVNYGYTF. The CDR3 DNA follows: TGTGCCAGCAGCCATGTTAACTATGGCTACACCTTC.

The rearrangement joins TRBV2 to TRBJ2-5; tentatively, D is TRBD2 (6 bases). With the DNA end fitting TRBJ2-7 better, the J assignment may be wrong. Per the germline V gene, CDR1 is SNHLY and CDR2 is FYNNEI. The CDR3 contains 13 residues. CDR3: CASSRGLPYEQYF. DNA of the CDR3: TGTGCCAGCAGCCGGGGACTTCCTTACGAGCAGTACTTC.

CDR3 sequence: CASSNPGSAEQFF. CDR3 nucleotide sequence: TGTGCCAGTTCAAACCCAGGGAGCGCTGAGCAGTTCTTC. V gene TRBV7-3 combines with J gene TRBJ2-1; D assignment may be TRBD1 or TRBD2 (5 bases each). V lost 9 bases and J lost 9, with 18 bases in between. CDR3 length equals 13 residues. From germline, CDR1 is SGHTA and CDR2 FQGTGA.